This T cell receptor beta chain was sequenced in a study of OX40 agonist ivuxolimab in advanced cancers. Whole-study context: Patients took ivuxolimab, an agonistic anti-OX40 (CD134) antibody.

Findings and caveats of the study: Both CD4+ and CD8+ T cell populations in blood had undergone clonal expansion by week 6 at 0.1 to 3.0 mg/kg.

The study sampled blood at baseline, cycle 4 day 1, and cycle 7 day 1. Sequenced by immunoSEQ multiplex PCR; TCRdb stores in-frame clones only, minus some. The profile shows more than 55,000 clones, approximately 85% of them singletons. Concerning this clone: Its specificity is not known.

The receptor comes from an adult with an advanced solid tumor such as melanoma, head and neck, liver or kidney cancer. The starting material was CD4+ or CD8+ T cells sorted from blood, obtained in a trial of the OX40 agonist ivuxolimab.

In DNA, the CDR3 is TGTGCCAGCAGCGTGGGCGTCACCTACGAGCAGTACTTC. Translated: CASSVGVTYEQYF. The V and J genes are TRBV5-8 and TRBJ2-7; D not resolved. In germline, CDR1 is SGHTS, CDR2 YDEGEE. There are 13 residues in the CDR3. Trimming shortened V by 4 bases and J by 2 bases, and 10 bases separated the two germline ends.